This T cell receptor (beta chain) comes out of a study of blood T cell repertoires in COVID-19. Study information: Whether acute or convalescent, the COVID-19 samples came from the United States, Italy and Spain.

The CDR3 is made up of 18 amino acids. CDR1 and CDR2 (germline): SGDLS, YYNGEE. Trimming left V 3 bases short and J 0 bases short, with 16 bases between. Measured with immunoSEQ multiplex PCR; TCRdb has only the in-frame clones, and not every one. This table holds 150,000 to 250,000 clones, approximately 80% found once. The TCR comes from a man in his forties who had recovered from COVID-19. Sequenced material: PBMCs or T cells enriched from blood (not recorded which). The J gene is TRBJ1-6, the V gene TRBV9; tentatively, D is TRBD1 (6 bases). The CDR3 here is CASSDRVDSSSYNSPLHF. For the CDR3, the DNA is TGTGCCAGCAGCGACAGGGTAGACTCCAGCTCCTATAATTCACCCCTCCACTTT.